This T cell receptor (beta chain) was captured in a study of CD8 T cells in Susac syndrome. TCR beta from blood CD8+ and CD4+ T cells was sequenced. Healthy donors served as the controls. They were matched for age and sex. A quantity of roughly 0.5 to 1 ug RNA underwent reverse transcription using random hexamers. The authors amplified TCR beta CDR3 across 54 Vbeta and 13 Jbeta using immunoSEQ multiplex PCR. TCRdb redid the calling of the immunoSEQ multiplex PCR reads with MiXCR, one entry per CDR3 protein. The repertoire holds 90,000 to 150,000 distinct CDR3 sequences, with approximately 94% as singletons. From germline, CDR1 is GTSNPN and CDR2 SVGIG (reference sequence). V lost 8 bases and J 5 bases, leaving 13 bases between the germline ends. This CDR3 is 12 amino acids long.

This sequence joins TRBV30 and TRBJ2-1, with D possibly called TRBD1 or TRBD2 (7 bases each). Sequencing was done on a sample of CD4+ T cells from PBMCs. This TCR was recovered from a human donor in good health. Here the CDR3 DNA reads TGTGCCCAGGGGGGGGACAACAATGAGCAGTTCTTC. This gives the protein CAQGGDNNEQFF.